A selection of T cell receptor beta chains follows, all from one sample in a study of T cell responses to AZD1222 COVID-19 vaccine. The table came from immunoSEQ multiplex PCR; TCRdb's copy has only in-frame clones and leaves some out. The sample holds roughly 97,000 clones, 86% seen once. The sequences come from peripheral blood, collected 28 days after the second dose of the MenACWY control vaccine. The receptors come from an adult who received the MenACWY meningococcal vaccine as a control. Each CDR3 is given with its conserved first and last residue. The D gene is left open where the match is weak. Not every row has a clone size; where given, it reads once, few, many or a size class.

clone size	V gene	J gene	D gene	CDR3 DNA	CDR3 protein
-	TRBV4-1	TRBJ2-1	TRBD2	TGCGCCAGCAGCCGATCCACCGCTTTGGGCGGGGGGCTCAATGAGCAGTTCTTC	CASSRSTALGGGLNEQFF
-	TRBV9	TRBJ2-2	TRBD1	TGTGCCAGCAGCGTAGGACAGGGCGGGACCGGGGAGCTGTTTTTT	CASSVGQGGTGELFF
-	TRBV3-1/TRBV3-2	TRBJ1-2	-	TGTGCCAGCAGCCAAGAGGGTGGTTTAGGGGAAGGGGGCTACACCTTC	CASSQEGGLGEGGYTF
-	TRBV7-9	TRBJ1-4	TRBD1	TGTGCCAGCAGCATCCGACAGGGAGGAACTAATGAAAAACTGTTTTTT	CASSIRQGGTNEKLFF
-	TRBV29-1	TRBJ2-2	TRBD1	TGCAGCGTCCTACAGGGGGCGCAGGACACCGGGGAGCTGTTTTTT	CSVLQGAQDTGELFF
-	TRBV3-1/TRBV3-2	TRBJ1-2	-	TGTGCCAGCAGCCCACGGACGGGTGGGGCCTACACCTTC	CASSPRTGGAYTF
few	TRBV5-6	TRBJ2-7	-	TGTGCCAGCAGTTTCCGCTCGGGACTGTTCTCCTACGAGCAGTACTTC	CASSFRSGLFSYEQYF
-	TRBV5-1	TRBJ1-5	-	TGCGCCAGCAGCTTAGCAGGCAATCAGCCCCAGCATTTT	CASSLAGNQPQHF
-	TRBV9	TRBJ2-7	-	TGTGCCAGCAGCGTAGTCGACAGGGAGGACGAGCAGTACTTC	CASSVVDREDEQYF
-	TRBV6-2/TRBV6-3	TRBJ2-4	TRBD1	TGTGCCAGCAGTCCGACAGGGGCCAAAAACATTCAGTACTTC	CASSPTGAKNIQYF